Below are 5 T cell receptor beta chains sequenced from a single sample in a study of cytomegalovirus exposure and HLA in healthy donors. PCR primers comprised 60 Vbeta and 13 Jbeta primers. Only in-frame clones appear in the TCRdb table, and some are missing; sequencing was by immunoSEQ multiplex PCR. The sample has some 250,000 clones, 82% seen once; the top ten hold approximately 5.3%. The material sequenced was PBMCs. Receptors were obtained from a middle-aged woman in good health and CMV-seropositive.

The chain employs TRBV7-7 and TRBJ2-7; 8 positions agree with TRBD1. V shed 1 base, J shed 0 bases, and the junction held 2 bases outside the gene matches. This CDR3 spans 15 amino acids. Germline V CDR1 and CDR2: SSHAT, FNYEAQ (reference sequence). The CDR3 protein is CASSLDRGFSYEQYF. CDR3 nucleotide sequence: TGTGCCAGCAGCTTAGACAGGGGGTTCTCCTACGAGCAGTACTTC.

The rearrangement joins TRBV9 to TRBJ2-1; 8 positions agree with TRBD2. V gave up 0 bases and J gave up 4 bases; unmatched junction bases: 15. The germline V gene encodes CDR1 SGDLS and CDR2 YYNGEE. CDR3 length: 19 amino acids. CDR3 DNA sequence: TGTGCCAGCAGCGTAGGGGCGGGCGGGAGGCCCCTTTCTTACAATGAGCAGTTCTTC. Residues: CASSVGAGGRPLSYNEQFF. Complete variable domain (other parts from reference TRBV9 and TRBJ2-1): DSGVTQTPKHLITATGQRVTLRCSPRSGDLSVYWYQQSLDQGLQFLIQYYNGEERAKGNILERFSAQQFPDLHSELNLSSLELGDSALYFCASSVGAGGRPLSYNEQFFGPGTRLTVL.

This clone was detected only once. This chain uses TRBV7-2 with TRBJ1-2, with 12 nucleotides matching TRBD1. With 5 bases clipped from V and 4 bases from J, the junction kept 11 bases outside the gene matches. Germline V CDR1 and CDR2: SGHTA, FQGNSA. The CDR3 totals 17 residues. The CDR3 is CASSPRDRGRGLYGYTF. DNA for the CDR3: TGTGCCAGCAGCCCCCGGGACAGGGGGCGAGGGCTCTATGGCTACACCTTC.

This clone was picked up one time. The chain joins TRBV6-5 to TRBJ1-1; 7 bases are shared with TRBD1. The CDR3 has 14 amino acids. The V gene's germline CDR1 is MNHEY and CDR2 SVGAGI. The junction had 9 bases not matched to a gene; V was cut back by 6 bases and J by 5 bases. As DNA, the CDR3 is TGTGCCAGCAGCAATACGGCAGGGGGGACTGAAGCTTTCTTT. Protein sequence: CASSNTAGGTEAFF.

The chain has TRBV5-4 and TRBJ2-7; D gene ambiguous. CDR3 length: 14 amino acids. The V end was cut by 1 base, the J end by 1 base, with 9 bases between. The germline CDR1 and CDR2 sequences are SGHNT and YYREEE (reference sequence). The CDR3 loop is CASSLLGESYEQYF. The DNA of the CDR3 is TGTGCCAGCAGCTTGCTCGGAGAGTCCTACGAGCAGTACTTC.